This TCR beta chain is drawn from a study of T cells in Graves' hyperthyroidism and ophthalmopathy. Study details: Peripheral blood was collected at initial diagnosis, before any treatment.

TCR beta CDR3 sequences were amplified from RNA transcripts. The HTBI primer set drove a first-round RT-PCR of the TCR CDR3. TCRdb fed the multiplex PCR reads into MiXCR, producing one record per CDR3 protein. The sample yields a few hundred thousand distinct CDR3 sequences, just under 25% seen once. V lost 4 bases to trimming and J lost 0 bases, with 14 bases between them. CDR1 and CDR2 (germline): DFQATT, SNEGSKA (reference sequence). The CDR3 sequence is 15 residues long. Uncontrolled infection, other autoimmune disease, pregnancy or lactation disqualified patients from enrolment. Orbital computed tomography, thyroid ultrasound, serum thyroxine and TRAb, and clinical symptoms together informed the diagnoses. The PBMCs studied were ones that came from about 10 ml fresh peripheral blood.

The chain carries TRBV20-1 and TRBJ2-3, with a tentative D call TRBD1 (6 bases). The sample consisted of blood. The receptor's source is a man aged 45-60 years with Graves' hyperthyroidism. CDR3 sequence (DNA): TGCAGTGCTACAGGACAGTATCATAGCACAGATACGCAGTATTTT. Residues: CSATGQYHSTDTQYF.